The clone carrying this T cell receptor beta chain was picked up one time. This entry belongs to a study of OX40 agonist ivuxolimab in advanced cancers. Method: immunoSEQ multiplex PCR; TCRdb's copy keeps in-frame clones and lacks some. The sample includes some 80,000 clones, roughly nine tenths of them seen just once. The germline gives CDR1 SGHKS, CDR2 YYEKEE (reference sequence). The V and J ends lost 4 bases and 7 bases, in that order; junction bases with no gene match: 13. The CDR3 runs to 15 residues. The rearrangement uses TRBV5-5 and TRBJ1-1; 7 bases are a match to TRBD1. This clonotype was sampled from an adult with an advanced solid tumor such as melanoma, head and neck, liver or kidney cancer. The source material was CD4+ or CD8+ T cells sorted from blood, sampled in a trial of the OX40 agonist ivuxolimab. The CDR3 is CASSLAVQGHGEAFF. In nucleotides, the CDR3 is TGTGCCAGCAGCCTTGCCGTACAGGGGCATGGTGAAGCTTTCTTT.